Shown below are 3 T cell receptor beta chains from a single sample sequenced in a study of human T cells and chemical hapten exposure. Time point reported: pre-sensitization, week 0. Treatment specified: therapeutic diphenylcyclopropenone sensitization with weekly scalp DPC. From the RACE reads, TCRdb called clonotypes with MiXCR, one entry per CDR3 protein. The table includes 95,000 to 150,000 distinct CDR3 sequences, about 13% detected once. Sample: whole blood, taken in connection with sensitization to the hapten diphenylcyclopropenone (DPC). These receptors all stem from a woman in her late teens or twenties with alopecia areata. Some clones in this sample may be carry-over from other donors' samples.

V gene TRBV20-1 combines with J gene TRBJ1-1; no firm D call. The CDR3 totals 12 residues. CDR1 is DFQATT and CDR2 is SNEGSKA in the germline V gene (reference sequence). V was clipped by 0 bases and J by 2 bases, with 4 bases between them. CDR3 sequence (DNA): TGCAGTGCTAGAGAGGGTAACACTGAAGCTTTCTTT. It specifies CSAREGNTEAFF.

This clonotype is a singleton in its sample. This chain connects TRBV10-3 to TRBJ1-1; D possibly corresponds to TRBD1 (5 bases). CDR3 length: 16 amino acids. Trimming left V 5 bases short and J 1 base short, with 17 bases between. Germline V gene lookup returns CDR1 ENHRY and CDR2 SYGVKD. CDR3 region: CAISSRRDSRNTEAFF. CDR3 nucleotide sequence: TGTGCCATCAGTAGCCGCCGGGACTCAAGGAACACTGAAGCTTTCTTT.

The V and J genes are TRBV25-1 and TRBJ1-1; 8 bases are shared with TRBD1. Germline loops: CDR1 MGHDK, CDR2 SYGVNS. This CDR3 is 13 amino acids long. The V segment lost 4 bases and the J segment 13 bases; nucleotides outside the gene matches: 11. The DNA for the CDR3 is TGTGCCAGCAGTGCCGGGACAGGCGATTTGCTTTTCTTT. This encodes CASSAGTGDLLFF.